The clone carrying this T cell receptor (beta chain) occurred a few times. As yet, its antigen is unknown. The sample comes from a study of beta chain features in type 1 diabetes. Study in general: There was similarity between patients and healthy donors in age, gender and cell yields.

Study results and caveats: Compared with healthy donors, patients appeared to share more similar naive, central memory and regulatory TCRB repertoires. In every one of the four CD4+ subsets, TCRB CDR3s were moderately but significantly shorter in Type 1 diabetes patients.

Donors contributed one heparinised blood draw apiece, averaging about 120 mL. Post-sort purity exceeded 98% for all sorted populations. The study reverse transcribed the entire isolated RNA, so it sequenced expressed TCRB transcripts. The table came from immunoSEQ multiplex PCR; TCRdb's copy has only in-frame clones and leaves some out. Of about 190,000 clones in the sample, around 8% were seen once. Sequenced input: central memory CD4+ T cells from blood. This sequence originates from a woman aged 40 to 49 with type 1 diabetes.

CDR3 sequence: CASSLSGQSTEQYF. In DNA form, the CDR3 reads TGTGCCAGCAGCCTGTCGGGACAGAGTACGGAGCAGTACTTC. The V call is TRBV7-3, the J call TRBJ2-7; 7 bases agree with TRBD1. From germline, CDR1 is SGHTA and CDR2 FQGTGA. The CDR3 is 14 residues long. J lost 7 bases, V lost 5 bases, and 11 bases had no gene match. The whole variable domain, filled in from reference TRBV7-3 and TRBJ2-7, reads GAGVSQTPSNKVTEKGKYVELRCDPISGHTALYWYRQSLGQGPEFLIYFQGTGAADDSGLPNDRFFAVRPEGSVSTLKIQRTERGDSAVYLCASSLSGQSTEQYFGPGTRLTVT.